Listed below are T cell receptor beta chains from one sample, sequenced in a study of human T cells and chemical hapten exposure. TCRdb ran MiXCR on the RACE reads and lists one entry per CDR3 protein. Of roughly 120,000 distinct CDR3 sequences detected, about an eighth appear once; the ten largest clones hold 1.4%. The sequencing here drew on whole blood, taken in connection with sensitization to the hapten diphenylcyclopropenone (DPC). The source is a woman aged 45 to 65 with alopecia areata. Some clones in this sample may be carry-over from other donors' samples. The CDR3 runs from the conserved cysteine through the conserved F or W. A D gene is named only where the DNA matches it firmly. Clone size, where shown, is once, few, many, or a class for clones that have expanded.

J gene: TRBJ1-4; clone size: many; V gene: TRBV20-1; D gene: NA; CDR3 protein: CSARDPRGATNEKLFF; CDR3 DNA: TGCAGTGCTAGAGATCCCCGCGGGGCAACTAATGAAAAACTGTTTTTT
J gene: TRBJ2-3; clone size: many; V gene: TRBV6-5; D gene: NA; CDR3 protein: CASSPDGRFTDTQYF; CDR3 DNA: TGTGCCAGCAGCCCCGACGGACGGTTCACAGATACGCAGTATTTT
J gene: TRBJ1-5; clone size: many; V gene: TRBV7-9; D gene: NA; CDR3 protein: CASSLAGVSQPQHF; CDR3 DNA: TGTGCCAGCAGCTTAGCGGGCGTTTCTCAGCCCCAGCATTTT
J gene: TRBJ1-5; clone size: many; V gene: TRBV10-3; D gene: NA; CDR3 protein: CAIGTDDNQPQHF; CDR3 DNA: TGTGCCATCGGAACAGATGACAATCAGCCCCAGCATTTT
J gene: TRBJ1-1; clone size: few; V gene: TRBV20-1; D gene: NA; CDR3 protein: CSARSPGTVMNTEAFF; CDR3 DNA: TGCAGTGCTAGGTCGCCAGGTACAGTCATGAACACTGAAGCTTTCTTT
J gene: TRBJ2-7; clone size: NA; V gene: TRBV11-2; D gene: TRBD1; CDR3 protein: CASSTHRTGYEQYF; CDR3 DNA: TGTGCCAGCAGCACCCACCGGACAGGCTACGAGCAGTACTTC
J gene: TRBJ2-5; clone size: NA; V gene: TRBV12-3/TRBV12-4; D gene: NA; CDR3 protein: CASSHGAPKETQYF; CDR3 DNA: TGTGCCAGCAGTCATGGGGCACCTAAGGAGACCCAGTACTTC
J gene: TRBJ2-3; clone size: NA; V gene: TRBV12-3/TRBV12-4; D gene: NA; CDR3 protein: CASRPLGSSTDTQYF; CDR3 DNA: TGTGCCAGCAGACCTCTCGGGAGTAGCACAGATACGCAGTATTTT
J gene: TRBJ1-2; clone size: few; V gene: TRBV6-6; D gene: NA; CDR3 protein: CAGALKRSDGYTF; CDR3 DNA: TGTGCCGGAGCCCTAAAGCGGTCGGATGGCTACACCTTC
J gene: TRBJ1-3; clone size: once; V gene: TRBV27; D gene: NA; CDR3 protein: CASSLRGSQDGPEGYGNTIYF; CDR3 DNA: TGTGCCAGCAGTTTGAGAGGATCCCAGGATGGTCCCGAGGGCTATGGAAACACCATATATTTT
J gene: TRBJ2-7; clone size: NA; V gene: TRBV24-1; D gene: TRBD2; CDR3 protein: CATSPSGGSYEQYF; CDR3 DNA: TGTGCCACCAGTCCAAGCGGGGGTTCCTACGAGCAGTACTTC
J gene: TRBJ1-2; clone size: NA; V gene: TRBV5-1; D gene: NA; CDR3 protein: CASSLAADPYGYTF; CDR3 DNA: TGCGCCAGCAGCTTGGCCGCGGATCCCTATGGCTACACCTTC
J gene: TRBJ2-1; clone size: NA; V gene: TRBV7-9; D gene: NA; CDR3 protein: CASSLRGVSYNEQFF; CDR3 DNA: TGTGCCAGCAGCTTAAGGGGGGTCTCCTACAATGAGCAGTTCTTC
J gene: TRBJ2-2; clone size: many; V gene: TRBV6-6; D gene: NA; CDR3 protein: CASTVDSPNTGELFF; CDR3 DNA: TGTGCCAGCACCGTGGACAGCCCGAACACCGGGGAGCTGTTTTTT
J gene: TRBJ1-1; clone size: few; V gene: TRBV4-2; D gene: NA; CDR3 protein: CASSQDRYTEAFF; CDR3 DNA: TGTGCCAGCAGCCAAGATAGGTACACTGAAGCTTTCTTT
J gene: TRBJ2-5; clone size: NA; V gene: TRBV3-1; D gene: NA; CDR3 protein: CASSQGTYQETQYF; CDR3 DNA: TGTGCCAGCAGCCAAGGGACTTACCAAGAGACCCAGTACTTC
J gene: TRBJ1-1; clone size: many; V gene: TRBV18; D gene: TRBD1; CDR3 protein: CASSPPGQKNTEAFF; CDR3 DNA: TGTGCCAGCTCACCACCGGGACAGAAGAACACTGAAGCTTTCTTT
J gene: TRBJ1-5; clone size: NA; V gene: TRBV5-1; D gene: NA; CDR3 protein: CASSSGTPNQPQHF; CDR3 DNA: TGCGCCAGCAGCTCGGGGACTCCCAATCAGCCCCAGCATTTT
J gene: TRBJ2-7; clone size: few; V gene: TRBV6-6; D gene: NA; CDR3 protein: CASSYGDNYEQYF; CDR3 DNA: TGTGCCAGCAGTTACGGCGACAATTACGAGCAGTACTTC
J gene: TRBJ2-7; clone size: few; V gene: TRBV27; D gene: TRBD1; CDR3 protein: CASSSPSGQGVSKQYF; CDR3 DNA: TGTGCCAGCAGTTCACCCAGTGGACAGGGGGTTTCGAAACAGTACTTC
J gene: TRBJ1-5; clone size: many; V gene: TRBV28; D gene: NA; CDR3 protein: CASSTTEPGQPQHF; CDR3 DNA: TGTGCCAGCAGCACGACCGAGCCCGGTCAGCCCCAGCATTTT
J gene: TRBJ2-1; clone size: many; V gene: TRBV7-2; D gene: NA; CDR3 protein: CASSDGSSYNEQFF; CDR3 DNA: TGTGCCAGCAGTGACGGCAGCTCCTACAATGAGCAGTTCTTC
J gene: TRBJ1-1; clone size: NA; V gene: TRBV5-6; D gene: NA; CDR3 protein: CASSLRANTEAFF; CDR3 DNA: TGTGCCAGCAGCTTGCGAGCGAACACTGAAGCTTTCTTT
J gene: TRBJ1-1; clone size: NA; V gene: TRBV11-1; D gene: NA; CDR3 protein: CASSRAVGTEAFF; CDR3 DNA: TGTGCCAGCAGCCGTGCGGTTGGCACTGAAGCTTTCTTT
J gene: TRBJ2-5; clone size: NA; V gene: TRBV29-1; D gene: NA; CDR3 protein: CSVLGQQETQHF; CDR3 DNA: TGCAGCGTTTTAGGACAGCAAGAGACCCAGCACTTC
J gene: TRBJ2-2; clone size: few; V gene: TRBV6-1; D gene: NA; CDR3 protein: CASRIWTGELFF; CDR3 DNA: TGTGCCAGCAGGATCTGGACCGGGGAGCTGTTTTTT
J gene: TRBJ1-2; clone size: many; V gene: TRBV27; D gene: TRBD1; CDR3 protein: CASSSTGADYGYTF; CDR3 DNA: TGTGCCAGCAGCTCGACAGGGGCGGACTATGGCTACACCTTC
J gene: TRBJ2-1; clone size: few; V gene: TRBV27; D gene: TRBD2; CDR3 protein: CASGRASYNEQFF; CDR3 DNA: TGTGCTAGCGGGAGGGCCTCCTACAATGAGCAGTTCTTC
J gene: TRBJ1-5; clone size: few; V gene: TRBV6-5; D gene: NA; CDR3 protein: CASAMGLGSQPQHF; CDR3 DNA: TGTGCCAGCGCGATGGGGCTGGGGAGTCAGCCCCAGCATTTT
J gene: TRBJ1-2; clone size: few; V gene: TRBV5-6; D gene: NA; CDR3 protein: CASSWGSHSYGYTF; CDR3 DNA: TGTGCCAGCAGCTGGGGATCCCACAGCTATGGCTACACCTTC
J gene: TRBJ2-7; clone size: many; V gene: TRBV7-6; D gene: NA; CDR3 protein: CASSSRGGNEQYF; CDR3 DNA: TGTGCCAGCAGCTCCCGGGGCGGCAACGAGCAGTACTTC
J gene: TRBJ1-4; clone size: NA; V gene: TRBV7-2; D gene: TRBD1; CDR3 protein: CASGRGQGWEKLFF; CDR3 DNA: TGTGCCAGCGGGCGGGGACAGGGTTGGGAAAAACTGTTTTTT
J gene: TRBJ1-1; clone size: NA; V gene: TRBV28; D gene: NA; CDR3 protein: CASASGGMATEAFF; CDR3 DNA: TGTGCCAGCGCCTCCGGGGGTATGGCCACTGAAGCTTTCTTT
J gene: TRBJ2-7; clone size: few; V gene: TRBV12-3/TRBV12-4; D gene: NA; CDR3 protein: CASSSRTTYEQYF; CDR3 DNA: TGTGCCAGCAGTTCCAGGACAACCTACGAGCAGTACTTC
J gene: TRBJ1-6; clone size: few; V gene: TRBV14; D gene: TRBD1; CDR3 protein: CASSQDDRGNSPLHF; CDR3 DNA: TGTGCCAGCAGCCAAGATGACAGGGGGAACTCACCCCTCCACTTT
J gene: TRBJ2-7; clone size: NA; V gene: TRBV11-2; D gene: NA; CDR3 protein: CASSLGIGRSYEQYF; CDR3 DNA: TGTGCCAGCAGCTTAGGTATAGGGCGTTCCTACGAGCAGTACTTC
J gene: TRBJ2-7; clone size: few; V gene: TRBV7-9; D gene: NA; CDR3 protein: CASSLDGAISPYEQYF; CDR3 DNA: TGTGCCAGCAGCTTAGACGGGGCCATCAGCCCCTACGAGCAGTACTTC
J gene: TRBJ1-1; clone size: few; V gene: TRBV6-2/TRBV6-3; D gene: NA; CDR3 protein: CASSYSYAPEAFF; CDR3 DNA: TGTGCCAGCAGTTACTCATACGCCCCGGAAGCTTTCTTT
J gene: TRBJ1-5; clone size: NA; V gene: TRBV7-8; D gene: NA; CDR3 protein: CASSLINQPQHF; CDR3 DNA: TGTGCCAGCAGCCTAATTAATCAGCCCCAGCATTTT
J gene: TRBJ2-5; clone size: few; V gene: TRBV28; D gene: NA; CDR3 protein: CASSQGGSPQETQYF; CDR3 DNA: TGTGCCAGCAGTCAGGGGGGGAGTCCCCAAGAGACCCAGTACTTC
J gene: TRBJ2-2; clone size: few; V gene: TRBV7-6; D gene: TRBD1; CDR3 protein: CASSLDGTVNTGELFF; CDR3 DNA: TGTGCCAGCAGCTTAGACGGGACAGTCAACACCGGGGAGCTGTTTTTT
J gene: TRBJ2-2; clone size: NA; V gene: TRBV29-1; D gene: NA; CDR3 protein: CSVRDTYTGELFF; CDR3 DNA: TGCAGCGTCCGGGACACCTACACCGGGGAGCTGTTTTTT
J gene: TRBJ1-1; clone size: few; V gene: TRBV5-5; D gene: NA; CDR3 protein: CASSGGLLNTEAFF; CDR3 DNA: TGTGCCAGCAGCGGGGGACTCCTGAACACTGAAGCTTTCTTT
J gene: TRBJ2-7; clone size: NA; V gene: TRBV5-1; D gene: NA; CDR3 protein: CASSPPHLGEQYF; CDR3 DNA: TGCGCCAGCAGCCCACCGCATCTCGGCGAGCAGTACTTC
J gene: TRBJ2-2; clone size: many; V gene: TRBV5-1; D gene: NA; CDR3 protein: CASSLTQSGTGELFF; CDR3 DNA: TGCGCCAGCAGCTTGACCCAATCGGGCACCGGGGAGCTGTTTTTT
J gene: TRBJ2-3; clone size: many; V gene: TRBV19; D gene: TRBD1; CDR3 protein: CASSQNTGTGGYGTDTQYF; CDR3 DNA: TGTGCCAGTAGCCAGAACACCGGGACAGGGGGCTATGGCACAGATACGCAGTATTTT